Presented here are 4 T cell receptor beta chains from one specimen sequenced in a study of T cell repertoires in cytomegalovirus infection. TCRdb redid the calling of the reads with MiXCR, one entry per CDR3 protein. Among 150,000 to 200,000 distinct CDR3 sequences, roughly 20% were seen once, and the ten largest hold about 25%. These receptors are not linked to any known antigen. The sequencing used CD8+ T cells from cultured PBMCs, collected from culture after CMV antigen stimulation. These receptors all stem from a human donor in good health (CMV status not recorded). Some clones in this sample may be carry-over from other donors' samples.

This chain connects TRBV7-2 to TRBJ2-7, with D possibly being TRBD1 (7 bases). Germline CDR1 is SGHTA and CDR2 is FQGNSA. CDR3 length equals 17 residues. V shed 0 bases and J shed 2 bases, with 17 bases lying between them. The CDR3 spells CASSLAARRGHTYEQYF. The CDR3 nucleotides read TGTGCCAGCAGCTTAGCTGCCAGGAGGGGGCATACCTACGAGCAGTACTTC. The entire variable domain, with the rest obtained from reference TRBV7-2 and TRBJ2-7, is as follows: GAGVSQSPSNKVTEKGKDVELRCDPISGHTALYWYRQSLGQGLEFLIYFQGNSAPDKSGLPSDRFSAERTGGSVSTLTIQRTQQEDSAVYLCASSLAARRGHTYEQYFGPGTRLTVT.

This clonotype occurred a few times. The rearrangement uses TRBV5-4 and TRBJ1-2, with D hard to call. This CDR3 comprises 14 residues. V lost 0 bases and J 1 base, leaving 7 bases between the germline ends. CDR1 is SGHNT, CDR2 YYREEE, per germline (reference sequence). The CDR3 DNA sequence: TGTGCCAGCAGCTTGGCCTCATTTAACTATGGCTACACCTTC. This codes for CASSLASFNYGYTF.

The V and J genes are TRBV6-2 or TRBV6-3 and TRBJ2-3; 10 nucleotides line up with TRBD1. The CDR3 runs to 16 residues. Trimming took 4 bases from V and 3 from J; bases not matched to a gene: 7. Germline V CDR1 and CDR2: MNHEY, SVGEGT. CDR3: CASSWVPGQGTDTQYF. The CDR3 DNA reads TGTGCCAGCAGTTGGGTCCCGGGACAGGGGACAGATACGCAGTATTTT.

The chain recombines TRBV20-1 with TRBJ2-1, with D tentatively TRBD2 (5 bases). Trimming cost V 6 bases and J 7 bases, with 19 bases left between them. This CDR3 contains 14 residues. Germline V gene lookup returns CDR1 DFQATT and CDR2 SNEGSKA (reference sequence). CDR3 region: CSAVYFEAGNEQFF. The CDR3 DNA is TGCAGTGCCGTATATTTTGAGGCGGGTAATGAGCAGTTCTTC.